This TCR beta chain was retrieved from a study of T cell clonality in common variable immunodeficiency. Both groups were predominantly of Caucasian heritage. CVID subjects were neither ill nor on immunomodulatory or immunosuppressive medication at sampling. Assay used: immunoSEQ multiplex PCR; TCRdb lists only in-frame clones, some missing. The sample shows 25,000 to 30,000 clones, none of them appearing just once. General study results and limits: Common variable immunodeficiency TCR beta sequences reportedly had fewer deletions and N-nucleotide insertions. The cause of increased CVID clonality remains unclear without subpopulation sequencing.

This clone occurred many times. Its cognate antigen is unknown. The CDR3 is cut off 3 residues early in the read; its end comes from the germline J gene. From germline, CDR1 is KGHSH and CDR2 LQKENI. Trimming pared 4 bases from V and 2 bases from J, leaving 12 bases between. The CDR3 contains 14 residues. This receptor was obtained from a human donor with common variable immunodeficiency. The chain couples TRBV18 to TRBJ2-7, with D uncertain. Input material: peripheral blood mononuclear cells. CDR3 residues: CASSHFDTTYEQYF. CDR3 DNA, as far as it was read: TGTGCCAGCTCACATTTCGACACCACCTACGAG.